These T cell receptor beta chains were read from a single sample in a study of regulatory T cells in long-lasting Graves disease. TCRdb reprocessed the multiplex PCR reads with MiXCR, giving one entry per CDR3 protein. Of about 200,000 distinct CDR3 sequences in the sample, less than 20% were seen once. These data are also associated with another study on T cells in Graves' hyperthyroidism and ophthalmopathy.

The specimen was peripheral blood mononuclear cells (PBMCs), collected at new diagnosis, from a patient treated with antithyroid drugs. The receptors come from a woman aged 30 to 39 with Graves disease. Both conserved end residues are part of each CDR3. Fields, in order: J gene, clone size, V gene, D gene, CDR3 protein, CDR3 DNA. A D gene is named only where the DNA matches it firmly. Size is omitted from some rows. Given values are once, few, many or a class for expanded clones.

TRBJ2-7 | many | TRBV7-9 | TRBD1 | CASSPRAAGGLGGFSYEQYF | TGTGCCAGCAGCCCCCGCGCCGCAGGGGGCCTCGGCGGATTCTCCTACGAGCAGTACTTC
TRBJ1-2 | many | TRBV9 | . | CASSVGTGIYGYTF | TGTGCCAGCAGCGTAGGCACTGGAATCTATGGCTACACCTTC
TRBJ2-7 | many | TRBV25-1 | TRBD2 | CASSEWEGATYEQYF | TGTGCCAGCAGTGAATGGGAGGGAGCGACCTACGAGCAGTACTTC
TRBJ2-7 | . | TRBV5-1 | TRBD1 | CASRTGTGGIEQYF | TGCGCCAGCAGGACCGGGACAGGGGGCATCGAGCAGTACTTC
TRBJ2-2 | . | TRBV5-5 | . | CASSPLLLESWSGELFF | TGTGCCAGCAGCCCTCTTTTACTAGAAAGTTGGTCCGGGGAGCTGTTTTTT
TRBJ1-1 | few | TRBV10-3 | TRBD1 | CATTGAQNTEAFF | TGTGCCACAACAGGGGCCCAAAACACTGAAGCTTTCTTT
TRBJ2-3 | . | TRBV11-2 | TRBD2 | CASRRTSGGLDTQYF | TGTGCCAGCAGAAGGACTAGCGGGGGGTTGGATACGCAGTATTTT
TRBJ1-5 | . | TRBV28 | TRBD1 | CASSPGTGKDQPQHF | TGTGCCAGCAGTCCCGGGACAGGGAAGGATCAGCCCCAGCATTTT
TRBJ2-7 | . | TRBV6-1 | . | CASSEIVASGSLYF | .
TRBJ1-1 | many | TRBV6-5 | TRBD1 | CASSYAQGGDEAFF | TGTGCCAGCAGTTACGCACAGGGGGGCGATGAAGCTTTCTTT
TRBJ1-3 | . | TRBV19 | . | CASRTTAGGNTMYF | TGTGCCAGTAGAACGACAGCGGGGGGAAACACCATGTATTTT
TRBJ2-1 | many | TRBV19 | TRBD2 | CASRPLTSFNEQFF | TGTGCCAGTAGACCTCTGACTAGCTTCAATGAGCAGTTCTTC
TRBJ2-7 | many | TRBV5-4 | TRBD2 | CASSLSGGPHEQYF | TGTGCCAGCAGCTTGTCGGGAGGGCCCCACGAGCAGTACTTC
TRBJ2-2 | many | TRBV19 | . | CASSTRAGELFF | TGTGCCAGTAGTACCCGCGCCGGGGAGCTGTTTTTT
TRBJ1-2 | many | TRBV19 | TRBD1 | CASSTPGQGAHGYTF | TGTGCCAGTAGTACACCGGGACAGGGTGCCCATGGCTACACCTTC
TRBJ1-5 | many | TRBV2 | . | CASKPTGGGNHQPQHF | TGTGCCAGCAAACCGACGGGGGGGGGAAATCATCAGCCCCAGCATTTT
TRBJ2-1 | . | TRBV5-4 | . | CASSLSQAAQFF | TGTGCCAGCAGCTTGTCACAAGCGGCGCAGTTCTTC
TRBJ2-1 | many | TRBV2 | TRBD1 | CASSERTGQYYNEQFF | TGTGCCAGCAGTGAAAGAACGGGACAGTACTACAATGAGCAGTTCTTC
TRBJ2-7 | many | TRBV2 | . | CASREGRGTYEQYF | TGTGCCAGCAGAGAGGGGCGGGGAACCTACGAGCAGTACTTC
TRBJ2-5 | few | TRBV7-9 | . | CASSPTAAFQETRYF | TGTGCCAGCAGCCCGACGGCAGCCTTCCAAGAGACCCGGTACTTC
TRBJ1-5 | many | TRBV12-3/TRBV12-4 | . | CASSAGDSPIMPQHF | TGTGCCAGCAGCGCCGGGGACTCCCCAATTATGCCCCAGCATTTT
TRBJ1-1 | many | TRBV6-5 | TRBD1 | CASSSLRGQGNTEAFF | TGTGCCAGCAGTTCACTCCGTGGACAGGGAAACACTGAAGCTTTCTTT
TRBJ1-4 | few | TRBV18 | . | CASSPRTAATNEKLFF | TGTGCCAGCTCACCAAGGACAGCCGCAACTAATGAAAAACTGTTTTTT
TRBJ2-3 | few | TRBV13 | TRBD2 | CASSVSGRGGDTQYF | TGTGCCAGCAGCGTTAGCGGGAGGGGGGGAGATACGCAGTATTTT
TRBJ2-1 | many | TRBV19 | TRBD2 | CASSITSTSGAYNEQFF | TGTGCCAGTAGTATAACTTCGACTAGCGGAGCTTACAATGAGCAGTTCTTC
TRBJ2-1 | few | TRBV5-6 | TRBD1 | CASSLLGQEYNEQFF | TGTGCCAGCAGCTTGTTAGGACAGGAATACAATGAGCAGTTCTTC
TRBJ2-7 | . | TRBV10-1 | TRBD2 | CASSGGGYNEQYF | TGCGCCAGCAGCGGGGGGGGGTACAATGAGCAGTACTTC
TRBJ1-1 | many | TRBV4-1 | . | CASSQDRNTEAFF | TGTGCCAGCAGCCAGGACAGGAACACTGAAGCTTTCTTT
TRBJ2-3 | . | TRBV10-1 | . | CASSTSRTHTDTQYF | TGCGCCAGCAGTACGAGTAGAACACACACAGATACGCAGTATTTT
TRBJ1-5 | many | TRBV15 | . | CATSRVISNQPQHF | TGTGCCACCAGCAGAGTTATTAGCAATCAGCCCCAGCATTTT
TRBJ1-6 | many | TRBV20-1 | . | CSAPHTGASRRPLHF | TGCAGTGCTCCCCACACCGGGGCGTCCCGTCGGCCCCTCCACTTT
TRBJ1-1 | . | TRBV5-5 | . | CASSSPRGRPEAFF | TGTGCCAGCAGCTCCCCGCGGGGGAGGCCTGAAGCTTTCTTT
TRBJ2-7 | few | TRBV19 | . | CASSDPSARGQLPPYEQYF | TGTGCCAGTAGTGACCCCTCGGCGAGGGGACAACTGCCTCCCTACGAGCAGTACTTC
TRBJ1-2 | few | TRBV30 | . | CAWTLGIAFGYTF | TGTGCCTGGACATTAGGCATCGCCTTTGGCTACACCTTC
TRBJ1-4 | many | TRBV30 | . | CAWSALHEKLFF | TGTGCCTGGAGCGCACTCCATGAAAAACTGTTTTTT
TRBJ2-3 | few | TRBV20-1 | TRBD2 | CSAREGLGLAGAPSTDTQYF | TGCAGTGCTAGAGAGGGGCTGGGACTAGCGGGCGCCCCTAGCACAGATACGCAGTATTTT
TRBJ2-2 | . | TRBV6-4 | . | CASSQQGLGAGELFF | TGTGCCAGCAGTCAACAAGGATTAGGAGCCGGGGAGCTGTTTTTT
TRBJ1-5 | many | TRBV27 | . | CASSLGSDQPQHF | TGTGCCAGCAGTTTAGGATCGGATCAGCCCCAGCATTTT
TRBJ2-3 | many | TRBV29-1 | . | CSVGGSGTDTQYF | TGCAGCGTTGGGGGGAGCGGCACAGATACGCAGTATTTT
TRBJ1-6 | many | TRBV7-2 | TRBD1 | CASSLGTASYNSPLHF | TGTGCCAGCAGCTTGGGGACAGCCTCTTATAATTCACCCCTCCACTTT